A selection of T cell receptor beta chains follows, all from one sample in a study of memory B cells and T cells in multiple sclerosis. These receptors' targets are unknown. The assay was immunoSEQ multiplex PCR, and TCRdb's table has in-frame clones only and misses some. Its table lists approximately 69 clones. Sample: PBMCs from blood kept in culture. The receptors were sampled from a human donor with multiple sclerosis. Both conserved end residues are part of each CDR3. D genes are given only for firm matches.

V	D	J	CDR3	DNA
TRBV7-6	-	TRBJ2-7	CASSLGGGYEQYF	TGTGCCAGCAGCTTAGGGGGCGGCTACGAGCAGTACTTC
TRBV30	-	TRBJ1-4	CAWSPAGPEKLFF	TGTGCCTGGAGCCCCGCGGGCCCTGAAAAACTGTTTTTT
TRBV19	-	TRBJ1-2	CASSVRVTNRKIYGYTF	TGTGCCAGTAGTGTTCGCGTGACAAATCGAAAGATCTATGGCTACACCTTC
TRBV7-9	-	TRBJ2-2	CASSVSRGGAGPGELFF	TGTGCCAGCAGCGTATCCCGAGGCGGGGCCGGACCCGGGGAGCTGTTTTTT
TRBV28	-	TRBJ1-2	CASSLTGYGYTF	TGTGCCAGCAGTTTAACGGGTTATGGCTACACCTTC
TRBV21-1	-	TRBJ1-4	CASSRLLATKVHNEKLFF	TGTGCCAGCAGTAGACTCTTAGCTACAAAGGTGCATAATGAAAAACTGTTTTTT
TRBV5-1	-	TRBJ1-4	CASSLAGQTTNEKLFF	TGCGCCAGCAGCTTGGCCGGACAGACAACTAATGAAAAACTGTTTTTT
TRBV6-6	-	TRBJ2-7	CASRFHSSEQYF	TGCGCCAGCAGATTTCACAGCTCCGAGCAGTACTTC
TRBV7-2	-	TRBJ2-2	CASSESSLGGVDTGELFF	TGTGCCAGCAGTGAATCTTCGTTAGGAGGCGTCGACACCGGGGAGCTGTTTTTT